A selection of T cell receptor beta chains follows, all from one sample in a study of T cell responses to AZD1222 COVID-19 vaccine. The assay was immunoSEQ multiplex PCR, and TCRdb's table has in-frame clones only and misses some. This table holds more than 90,000 clones, roughly 84% found once. Here the sequenced sample was peripheral blood, taken 28 days after the second AZD1222 dose. The receptors shown here come from an adult who received the AZD1222 COVID-19 vaccine. CDR3s include the opening cysteine and the closing phenylalanine or tryptophan. D genes are given only for firm matches. The size of a clone is reported for some rows only, either as once, few or many, or as a class for expanded clones.

j_call v_call clone_size d_call cdr3_nt cdr3_aa
TRBJ1-1 TRBV27 - - TGTGCCAGCAGTCCCGACGGTCAGAACACTGAAGCTTTCTTT CASSPDGQNTEAFF
TRBJ2-3 TRBV4-1 - TRBD2 TGCGCCAGCAGCCAGGGACTAGCGGAGACAGATACGCAGTATTTT CASSQGLAETDTQYF
TRBJ1-1 TRBV19 - - TGTGCCAGTAGTATAACCCAAGCAGGAGCTTTCTTT CASSITQAGAFF
TRBJ1-6 TRBV20-1 - - TGCAGTGCTAGTCCCGGGACATCCTTCAATTCACCCCTCCACTTT CSASPGTSFNSPLHF
TRBJ2-5 TRBV11-1 - - TGTGCCAGCAGCTTAGGTCTAGTCGGGAGCGAGACCCAGTACTTC CASSLGLVGSETQYF
TRBJ2-5 TRBV5-4 - - TGTGCCAGCAGCACCCTGGGGCGGAGGGAGGTCTTAGAGACCCAGTACTTC CASSTLGRREVLETQYF
TRBJ2-2 TRBV5-1 - - TGCGCCAGCAGCTTGGTTCAGGGGTCGGACACCGGGGAGCTGTTTTTT CASSLVQGSDTGELFF
TRBJ1-3 TRBV7-8 - - TGTGCCAGCAGCTTAGGACTGGCCTCTGGAAACACCATATATTTT CASSLGLASGNTIYF
TRBJ2-5 TRBV6-5 - TRBD2 TGTGCCACCTCGGGACTAGCGGGAGAGACCCAGTACTTC CATSGLAGETQYF
TRBJ2-1 TRBV28 - TRBD1 TGTGCCAGCAGTTTGGGACAGGGTTCCTACAATGAGCAGTTCTTC CASSLGQGSYNEQFF
TRBJ2-7 TRBV5-8 - TRBD2 TGTGCCAGCAGCTTGGGGGCGGGGGTCAGCTACGAGCAGTACTTC CASSLGAGVSYEQYF
TRBJ1-4 TRBV12-3/TRBV12-4 - - TGTGCCAGCAGTTTTGAAGGTAATGAAAAACTGTTTTTT CASSFEGNEKLFF
TRBJ1-2 TRBV12-3/TRBV12-4 - - TGTGCCAGCAGTTTACGGACTTCCTATGGCTACACCTTC CASSLRTSYGYTF
TRBJ2-7 TRBV4-2 - TRBD1 TGTGCCAGCAGCCAAGATGGGGGACAGGGTATAATCCGGCACGAGCAGTACTTC CASSQDGGQGIIRHEQYF
TRBJ2-3 TRBV5-4 once - TGTGCCAGCAGCGGAAAGGACTTTTACACTAGCACAGATACGCAGTATTTT CASSGKDFYTSTDTQYF
TRBJ1-6 TRBV5-4 - - TGTGCCAGCAGCTTGGCCGCTTTCCCCCTTTCACCCCTCCACTTT CASSLAAFPLSPLHF
TRBJ1-5 TRBV19 - - TGTGCCAGTAGTAAGACTCCCGATCAGCCCCAGCATTTT CASSKTPDQPQHF
TRBJ2-1 TRBV30 - - TGTGCCTGGAGTGGCCCCTCTGGCTCACGAAGATCCTACAATGAGCAGTTCTTC CAWSGPSGSRRSYNEQFF
TRBJ2-7 TRBV29-1 once TRBD1 TGCAGCGCATGGCAGGGGGTGTACGAGCAGTACTTC CSAWQGVYEQYF
TRBJ2-1 TRBV5-4 - TRBD2 TGTGCCAGCAGCCATGGGACTAGCGGGAGTCTAAATGAGCAGTTCTTC CASSHGTSGSLNEQFF
TRBJ1-5 TRBV29-1 - - TGCAGCGTTCCAAGGGCCCTGGGACGCAATCAGCCCCAGCATTTT CSVPRALGRNQPQHF
TRBJ1-2 TRBV28 - - TGTGCCAGCCATGCGGGGGGCTATGGCTACACCTTC CASHAGGYGYTF
TRBJ2-7 TRBV4-1 - - TGCGCCAGCAGCCAATCGGACGAGCAGTACTTC CASSQSDEQYF
TRBJ2-1 TRBV20-1 - - TGCAGTGCTAGTCGGGGGCCCAACTACAATGAGCAGTTCTTC CSASRGPNYNEQFF
TRBJ1-6 TRBV3-1/TRBV3-2 - - TGTGCCAGCAGCCAAAGGACAGCTAATTCACCCCTCCACTTT CASSQRTANSPLHF
TRBJ2-1 TRBV6-2/TRBV6-3 many - TGTGCCAGCAGTCCACGGGGCCGCGTCTACAATGAGCAGTTCTTC CASSPRGRVYNEQFF
TRBJ1-4 TRBV5-1 - - TGCGCCAGCAGCTTGGAGAGCAGGCCGAATGAAAAACTGTTTTTT CASSLESRPNEKLFF
TRBJ2-2 TRBV2 few - TGTGCCAGCAGGGGACTCACGAACACCGGGGAGCTGTTTTTT CASRGLTNTGELFF
TRBJ2-7 TRBV5-6 - - TGTGCCAGCAGCTTGATAGGGGGTGAGCAGTACTTC CASSLIGGEQYF
TRBJ1-6 TRBV7-2 - - TGTGCCAGCAGCCATGGGACGGAGAATTCACCCCTCCACTTT CASSHGTENSPLHF
TRBJ2-2 TRBV27 - - TGTGCCAGCAGTACTAGAATGGGTTCTGAGAACACCGGGGAGCTGTTTTTT CASSTRMGSENTGELFF
TRBJ1-6 TRBV2 once TRBD1 TGTGCCAGCAGTGAAAGCAGGGGGCTAAATTCACCCCTCCACTTT CASSESRGLNSPLHF
TRBJ2-5 TRBV5-6 - TRBD2 TGTGCCAGCCGACTAGCGGGCCAAGAGACCCAGTACTTC CASRLAGQETQYF
TRBJ2-6 TRBV7-6 - - TGTGCCAGCAGCTTGCAGGGGACCTCTGGGGCCAACGTCCTGACTTTC CASSLQGTSGANVLTF
TRBJ2-1 TRBV5-1 - - TGCGCCAGCAGTGCCGGAACGCCGGGGGAGCAGTTCTTC CASSAGTPGEQFF
TRBJ1-1 TRBV19 - - TGTGCCAGTAGTATTGCGGCAGACTACGCCATGAACACTGAAGCTTTCTTT CASSIAADYAMNTEAFF
TRBJ2-1 TRBV7-8 - TRBD1 TGTGCCAGCAGCCCCCGGGACAGGTCCTACAATGAGCAGTTCTTC CASSPRDRSYNEQFF
TRBJ1-5 TRBV30 - - TGTGCCTGGTCACCCGGGACCATTCGATTTAATCAGCCCCAGCATTTT CAWSPGTIRFNQPQHF
TRBJ2-7 TRBV7-3 once - TGTGCCAGCAGCCTCCCGGAGGACCCCGGGAACTTC CASSLPEDPGNF
TRBJ2-1 TRBV5-5 - TRBD2 TGTGCCAGCAGCGTGACTAGCGGGGGCGCTCAAGGGGAGCAGTTCTTC CASSVTSGGAQGEQFF
TRBJ1-3 TRBV19 - - TGTGCCAGTAGGAAAGAGTCGGGGAGAACTTACGGAAACACCATATATTTT CASRKESGRTYGNTIYF
TRBJ2-7 TRBV18 - - TGTGCCAGCTCACCACCGAGGTGGGGCTCCTACGAGCAGTACTTC CASSPPRWGSYEQYF
TRBJ2-3 TRBV10-1 - TRBD2 TGCGCCAGCAGTGACCCAGGACTAGCGGGGAGCACAGATACGCAGTATTTT CASSDPGLAGSTDTQYF
TRBJ1-2 TRBV28 - TRBD1 TGTGCCAGCACCCTGGGACAGGGCGGCGGCTACACCTTC CASTLGQGGGYTF
TRBJ2-1 TRBV29-1 - - TGCAGCGTTTGCAACCTGGACTACCTAAACAATGAGCAGTTCTTC CSVCNLDYLNNEQFF
TRBJ1-1 TRBV7-9 - - TGTGCCAGCAGCTTGGGGAGGGTCTCACTAACGGGGGCTTTCTTT CASSLGRVSLTGAFF
TRBJ1-6 TRBV7-9 - - TGTGCCAGCAGCTTAGTTCGACAGCTCAATAATTCACCCCTCCACTTT CASSLVRQLNNSPLHF
TRBJ1-4 TRBV7-9 - - TGTGCCAGCCTTACTGACAGTAAGCCGGAAAAACTGTTTTTT CASLTDSKPEKLFF